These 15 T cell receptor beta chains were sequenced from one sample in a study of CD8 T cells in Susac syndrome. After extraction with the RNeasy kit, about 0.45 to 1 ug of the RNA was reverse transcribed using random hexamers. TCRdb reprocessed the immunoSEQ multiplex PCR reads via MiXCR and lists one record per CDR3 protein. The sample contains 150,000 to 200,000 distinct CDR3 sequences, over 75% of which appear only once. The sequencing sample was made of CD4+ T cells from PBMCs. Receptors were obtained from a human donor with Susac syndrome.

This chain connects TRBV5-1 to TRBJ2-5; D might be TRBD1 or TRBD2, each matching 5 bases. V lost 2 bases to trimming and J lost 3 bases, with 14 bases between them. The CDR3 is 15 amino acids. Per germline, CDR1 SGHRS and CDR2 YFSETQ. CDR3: CASSFRTLGEETQYF. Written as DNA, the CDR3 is TGCGCCAGCAGCTTTCGCACACTAGGGGAAGAGACCCAGTACTTC.

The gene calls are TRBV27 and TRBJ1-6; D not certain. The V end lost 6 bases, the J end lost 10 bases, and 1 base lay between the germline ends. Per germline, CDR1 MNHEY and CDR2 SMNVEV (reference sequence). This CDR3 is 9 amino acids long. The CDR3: CASRSPLHF. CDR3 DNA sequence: TGTGCCAGCAGATCACCCCTCCACTTT.

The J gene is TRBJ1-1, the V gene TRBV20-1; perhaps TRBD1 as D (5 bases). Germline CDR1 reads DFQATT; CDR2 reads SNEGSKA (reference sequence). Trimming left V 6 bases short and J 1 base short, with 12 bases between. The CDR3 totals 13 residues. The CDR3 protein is CSAFAQGNTEAFF. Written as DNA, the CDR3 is TGCAGTGCCTTCGCCCAGGGGAACACTGAAGCTTTCTTT.

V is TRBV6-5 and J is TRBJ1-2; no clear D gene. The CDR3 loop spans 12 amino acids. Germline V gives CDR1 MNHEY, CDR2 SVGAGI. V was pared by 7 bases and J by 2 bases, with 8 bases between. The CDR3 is CASKDINYGYTF. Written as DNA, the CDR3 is TGTGCCAGCAAAGACATAAACTATGGCTACACCTTC.

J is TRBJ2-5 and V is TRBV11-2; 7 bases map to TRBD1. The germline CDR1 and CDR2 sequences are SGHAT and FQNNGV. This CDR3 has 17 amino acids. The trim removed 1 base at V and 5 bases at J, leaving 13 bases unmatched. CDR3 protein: CASSLVGGQAAWETQYF. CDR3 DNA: TGTGCCAGCAGCTTAGTCGGCGGACAGGCAGCGTGGGAGACCCAGTACTTC.

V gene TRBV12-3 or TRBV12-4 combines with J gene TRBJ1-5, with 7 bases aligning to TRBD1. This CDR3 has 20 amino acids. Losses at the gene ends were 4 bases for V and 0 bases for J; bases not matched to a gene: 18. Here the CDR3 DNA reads TGTGCCAGCAGTTCACCGGACGGTCGAACAGGGGTAGGTAGCAATCAGCCCCAGCATTTT. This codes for CASSSPDGRTGVGSNQPQHF.

The CDR3 nucleotides are TGCGCCAGCAGCCTAAGCGCCTGGATATACGAGCAGTACTTC. Translation gives CASSLSAWIYEQYF. This rearrangement joins TRBV4-1 to TRBJ2-7; D not certain. This CDR3 region has 14 residues. CDR1 MGHRA and CDR2 YSYEKL come from the germline V gene. With 4 bases removed from V and 4 bases from J, the gap between germline ends came to 14 bases.

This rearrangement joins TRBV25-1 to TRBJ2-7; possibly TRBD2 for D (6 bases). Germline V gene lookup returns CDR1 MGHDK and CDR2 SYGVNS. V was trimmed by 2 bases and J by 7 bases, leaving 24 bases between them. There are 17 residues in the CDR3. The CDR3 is CASSETFLMGGAGEQYF. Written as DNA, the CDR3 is TGTGCCAGCAGTGAAACGTTCTTGATGGGAGGCGCCGGGGAGCAGTACTTC.

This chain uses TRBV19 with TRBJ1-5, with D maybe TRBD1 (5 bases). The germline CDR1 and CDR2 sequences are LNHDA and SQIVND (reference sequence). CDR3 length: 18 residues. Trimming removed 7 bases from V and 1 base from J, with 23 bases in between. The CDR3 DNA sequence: TGTGCCAGTATGCTAGAGCTGCCAGGGCCGGGGAGCAATCAGCCCCAGCATTTT. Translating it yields CASMLELPGPGSNQPQHF.

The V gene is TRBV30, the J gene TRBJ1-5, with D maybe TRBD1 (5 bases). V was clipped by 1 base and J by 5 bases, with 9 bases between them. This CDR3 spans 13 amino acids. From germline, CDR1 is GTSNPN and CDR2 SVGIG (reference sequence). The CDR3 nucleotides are TGTGCCTGGAGTGGCGGGGGAGATCAGCCCCAGCATTTT. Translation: CAWSGGGDQPQHF.

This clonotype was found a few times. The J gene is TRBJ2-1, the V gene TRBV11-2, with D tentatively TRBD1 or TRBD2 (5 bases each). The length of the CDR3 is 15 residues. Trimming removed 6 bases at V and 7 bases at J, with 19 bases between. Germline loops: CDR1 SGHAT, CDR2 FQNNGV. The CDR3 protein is CASSPLTGRWNEQFF. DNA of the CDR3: TGTGCCAGCAGTCCACTCACGGGACGGTGGAATGAGCAGTTCTTC. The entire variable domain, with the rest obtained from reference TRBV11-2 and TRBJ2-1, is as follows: EAGVAQSPRYKIIEKRQSVAFWCNPISGHATLYWYQQILGQGPKLLIQFQNNGVVDDSQLPKDRFSAERLKGVDSTLKIQPAKLEDSAVYLCASSPLTGRWNEQFFGPGTRLTVL.

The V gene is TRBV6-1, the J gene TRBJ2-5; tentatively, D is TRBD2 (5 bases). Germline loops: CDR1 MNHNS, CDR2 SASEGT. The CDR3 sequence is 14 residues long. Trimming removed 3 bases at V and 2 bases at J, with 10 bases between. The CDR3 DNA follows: TGTGCCAGCAGTGATATTTCGGGACAAGAGACCCAGTACTTC. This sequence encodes CASSDISGQETQYF.

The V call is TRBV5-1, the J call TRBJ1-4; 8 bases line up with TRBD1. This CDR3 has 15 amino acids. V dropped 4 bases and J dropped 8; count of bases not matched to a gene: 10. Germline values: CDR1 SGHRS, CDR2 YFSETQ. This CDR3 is CASSQTGGTSEKLFF. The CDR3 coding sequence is TGCGCCAGCAGCCAAACAGGGGGGACTTCGGAAAAACTGTTTTTT.

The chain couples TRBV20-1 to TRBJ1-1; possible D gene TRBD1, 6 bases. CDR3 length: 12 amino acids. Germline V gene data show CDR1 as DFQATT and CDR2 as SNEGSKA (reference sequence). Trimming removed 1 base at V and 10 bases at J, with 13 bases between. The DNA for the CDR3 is TGCAGTGCTAGAGGGAGGGGGGGTGTAGCTTTCTTT. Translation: CSARGRGGVAFF.

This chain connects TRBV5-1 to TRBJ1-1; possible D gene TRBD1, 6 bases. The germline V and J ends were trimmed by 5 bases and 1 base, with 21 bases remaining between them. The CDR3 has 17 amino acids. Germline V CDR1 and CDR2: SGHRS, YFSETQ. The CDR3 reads CASRNFGQKKENTEAFF. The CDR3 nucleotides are TGCGCCAGCAGGAACTTCGGACAGAAGAAAGAGAACACTGAAGCTTTCTTT.